These 22 T cell receptor beta chains were sequenced from one sample in a study of Tregs in tolerant kidney transplant recipients. Assay: immunoSEQ multiplex PCR; the TCRdb copy retains only in-frame clones and omits some. The sample lists about 90,000 clones; 90% to 95% were seen once. The nonmyeloablative bone marrow transplants came from related graft donors, with transient mixed chimerism. Sequenced material: CD4+ T cells from blood (PBMCs), taken 12 months after the transplant. The receptor set was obtained from a human patient who received a combined kidney and bone marrow transplant. Some T cells may be supplied by the graft donor.

J is TRBJ1-1 and V is TRBV20-1; a possible D gene is TRBD1 (5 bases). Germline-derived CDR1 and CDR2 are DFQATT and SNEGSKA (reference sequence). The CDR3 consists of 11 residues. CDR3 in DNA: TGCAGCCTCTCCAGGGTAACTGAAGCTTTCTTT. Translation gives CSLSRVTEAFF.

The V gene is TRBV12-5, the J gene TRBJ2-6; perhaps TRBD1 as D (6 bases). CDR3 length: 19 amino acids. Per germline, CDR1 LGHNT and CDR2 FRNRAP. Trimming took 5 bases from V and 2 from J, leaving 22 bases between them. Written as DNA, the CDR3 is TGTGCTAGTGGTAAACAACTGGGGACAACTCAGACTGGGGCCAACGTCCTGACTTTC. The encoded protein is CASGKQLGTTQTGANVLTF.

The chain recombines TRBV15 with TRBJ2-7; 9 bases are a match to TRBD2. V gave up 1 base and J gave up 4 bases; unmatched junction bases: 5. CDR1 and CDR2 (germline): LNHNV, YYDKDF (reference sequence). The CDR3 has 15 residues. The CDR3 region has the DNA TGTGCCACCAGCAGAGCGCTAGCGGGATTTTACGAGCAGTACTTC. As protein: CATSRALAGFYEQYF.

This clone was counted a few times. The chain employs TRBV21-1 and TRBJ1-1. TRBV21-1 constitutes a pseudogene. The CDR3 loop spans 13 amino acids. CDR3 region: CASSKEGKTEAFF. CDR3 bases: TGTGCCAGCAGCAAGGAGGGGAAAACTGAAGCTTTCTTT.

V usage is TRBV7-2 and J usage is TRBJ2-3, with 8 positions matching TRBD1. Germline assignment: CDR1 SGHTA and CDR2 FQGNSA. The length of the CDR3 is 16 residues. The V and J ends lost 3 bases and 2 bases, in that order; junction bases with no gene match: 7. The CDR3 region is CASSFGWGQVTDTQYF. The CDR3 DNA reads as TGTGCCAGCAGCTTCGGGTGGGGACAGGTCACAGATACGCAGTATTTT.

V is TRBV5-1 and J is TRBJ1-2; 7 bases match TRBD1. The V gene's germline CDR1 is SGHRS and CDR2 YFSETQ. V lost 4 bases to trimming and J lost 4 bases; unmatched junction nucleotides: 7. The CDR3 contains 14 residues. The CDR3 region is CASSNRGEFYGYTF. The CDR3 DNA follows: TGCGCCAGCAGCAACAGGGGAGAATTCTATGGCTACACCTTC. The entire variable domain, with the rest obtained from reference TRBV5-1 and TRBJ1-2, is as follows: KAGVTQTPRYLIKTRGQQVTLSCSPISGHRSVSWYQQTPGQGLQFLFEYFSETQRNKGNFPGRFSGRQFSNSRSEMNVSTLELGDSALYLCASSNRGEFYGYTFGSGTRLTVV.

V gene TRBV2 combines with J gene TRBJ1-4; the match to TRBD1 covers 9 bases. The V gene's germline CDR1 is SNHLY and CDR2 FYNNEI. The CDR3 has 18 amino acids. With V trimmed by 7 bases and J by 0 bases, 12 bases remained unmatched. The CDR3 spells CASTDPGQGLATNEKLFF. DNA for the CDR3: TGTGCCAGCACCGACCCGGGACAGGGCCTGGCAACTAATGAAAAACTGTTTTTT.

The chain couples TRBV7-2 to TRBJ1-2; no definite D call. The V gene lost 2 bases and the J gene lost 5 bases, with 9 bases spanning the gap. This CDR3 has 13 residues. The V gene's germline CDR1 is SGHTA and CDR2 FQGNSA. The CDR3, as DNA: TGTGCCAGCAGCTTACCCGGGTTTTATGGCTACACCTTC. Protein: CASSLPGFYGYTF.

This clone has only one observation. V and J are TRBV27 and TRBJ1-2; D might be TRBD1 (6 bases). Trimming left V 6 bases short and J 8 bases short, with 19 bases between. The CDR3 totals 14 residues. The germline gives CDR1 MNHEY, CDR2 SMNVEV (reference sequence). Here the CDR3 DNA reads TGTGCCAGCAGATCCTCCCTAAGGGGGGGCGGCTACACCTTC. Translating gives CASRSSLRGGGYTF.

CDR3: CASSQFVGLAHNEQFF. As DNA, the CDR3 is TGCGCCAGCAGCCAATTCGTGGGACTAGCGCACAATGAGCAGTTCTTC. The chain links TRBV4-1 to TRBJ2-1, with 10 nucleotides matching TRBD2. Losses at the gene ends were 2 bases for V and 5 bases for J; bases not matched to a gene: 6. The CDR3 is 16 residues long. The germline V gene encodes CDR1 MGHRA and CDR2 YSYEKL.

The chain recombines TRBV5-1 with TRBJ2-5; TRBD2 agrees at 16 bases. The CDR3 contains 18 residues. V was clipped by 4 bases and J by 3 bases; unmatched bases: 9. Germline V gene data show CDR1 as SGHRS and CDR2 as YFSETQ. In DNA, the CDR3 is TGCGCCAGCAGCCACGGGACTAGCGGGAGGGTGAGGGAAGAGACCCAGTACTTC. Translation gives CASSHGTSGRVREETQYF.

The chain combines TRBV7-2 with TRBJ2-2, with 10 positions matching TRBD1. CDR1 is SGHTA, CDR2 FQGNSA, per germline. The length of the CDR3 is 15 residues. Trimming at V came to 3 bases and at J to 5 bases, leaving 3 bases not matched to a gene. The CDR3 is CASSLDRGGTGELFF. In DNA, the CDR3 is TGTGCCAGCAGCTTGGACAGGGGGGGTACCGGGGAGCTGTTTTTT.

The rearrangement uses TRBV5-1 and TRBJ2-7; D may be TRBD1 (6 bases). The CDR3 extends over 13 amino acids. Trimming took 2 bases from V and 2 from J, leaving 8 bases between them. Per the germline V gene, CDR1 is SGHRS and CDR2 is YFSETQ. This CDR3 is CASSFGQTYEQYF. The CDR3, as DNA: TGCGCCAGCAGCTTCGGACAGACCTACGAGCAGTACTTC.

This chain joins TRBV18 and TRBJ2-1, with D tentatively TRBD2 (6 bases). Trimming shortened V by 3 bases and J by 0 bases, and 21 bases separated the two germline ends. The CDR3 totals 19 residues. Germline CDR1 is KGHSH and CDR2 is LQKENI. CDR3 in amino acids: CASSPGLPRVVGSYNEQFF. The CDR3 DNA follows: TGTGCCAGCTCACCGGGACTGCCAAGGGTGGTGGGCTCCTACAATGAGCAGTTCTTC.

A remark on this clone: Other DNA sequences in the same sample also yield this CDR3. The chain couples TRBV10-3 to TRBJ1-6, with D possibly being TRBD1 (5 bases). The CDR3 is 15 amino acids. CDR1 is ENHRY and CDR2 is SYGVKD in the germline V gene. V gave up 4 bases and J gave up 6 bases, with 13 bases separating them. Here the CDR3 reads CAISATENFNSPLHF. The CDR3 DNA follows: TGTGCCATCAGTGCGACAGAGAACTTTAATTCACCCCTCCACTTT.

The V and J genes are TRBV30 and TRBJ2-1; TRBD2 is a possible D gene (5 bases). V lost 3 bases to trimming and J lost 8 bases, with 20 bases between them. Per the germline V gene, CDR1 is GTSNPN and CDR2 is SVGIG (reference sequence). There are 15 residues in the CDR3. CDR3 loop: CAWSLPFGVWDEQFF. The CDR3 DNA follows: TGTGCCTGGAGCCTCCCTTTCGGGGTATGGGATGAGCAGTTCTTC.

This chain uses TRBV15 with TRBJ2-2, with 9 bases aligning to TRBD2. The CDR3 runs 18 residues. V gave up 1 base and J gave up 4 bases; unmatched junction bases: 10. Germline V gives CDR1 LNHNV, CDR2 YYDKDF (reference sequence). CDR3 loop: CATSRGLFAGGITGELFF. CDR3 nucleotide sequence: TGTGCCACCAGCAGAGGTCTTTTTGCGGGGGGGATCACCGGGGAGCTGTTTTTT.

J is TRBJ1-5 and V is TRBV4-1, with D tentatively TRBD1 (6 bases). Trimming removed 1 base from V and 7 bases from J, with 17 bases in between. The CDR3 is made up of 16 amino acids. The germline gives CDR1 MGHRA, CDR2 YSYEKL. As DNA, the CDR3 is TGCGCCAGCAGCCAAGGTGCCCGTACAGGGTGGCAGCCCCAGCATTTT. The encoded protein is CASSQGARTGWQPQHF.

This clone was recorded once. This chain connects TRBV4-1 to TRBJ1-5; D is possibly TRBD1 (5 bases). V lost 6 bases to trimming and J lost 6 bases, with 15 bases between them. The CDR3 extends over 14 amino acids. Germline V gene data show CDR1 as MGHRA and CDR2 as YSYEKL. CDR3 residues: CASRGQGVSQPQHF. The CDR3 bases are TGCGCCAGCAGGGGGCAGGGCGTGAGTCAGCCCCAGCATTTT.

This rearrangement joins TRBV18 to TRBJ2-2, with D hard to call. CDR1 KGHSH and CDR2 LQKENI come from the germline V gene. CDR3 length: 14 residues. V was clipped by 1 base and J by 1 base, with 4 bases between them. This chain's CDR3 is CASSPRENTGELFF. CDR3 coding DNA: TGTGCCAGCTCACCACGCGAGAACACCGGGGAGCTGTTTTTT.

A single count supports this clone. The junction differs from germline at one of its ends, possibly a read error. Other DNA sequences of this sample code for an identical CDR3. The V call is TRBV4-1, the J call TRBJ1-6; D remains unclear. In germline, CDR1 is MGHRA, CDR2 YSYEKL. This CDR3 region has 15 residues. CDR3 nucleotide sequence: TGCGCCAGCAGCCAGGGGAGCTCCTATAATTCCCCCCTCCACTTT. It yields the protein CASSQGSSYNSPLHF.

The chain combines TRBV6-5 with TRBJ2-7; the match to TRBD1 covers 8 bases. V was clipped by 0 bases and J by 6 bases; unmatched bases: 4. CDR3 length equals 14 residues. The germline V gene encodes CDR1 MNHEY and CDR2 SVGAGI. Written as DNA, the CDR3 is TGTGCCAGCAGTTACTCTTCTGGACAGGGCGAGCAGTACTTC. It is translated as CASSYSSGQGEQYF.